The clone carrying this T cell receptor (beta chain) appeared a single time. One end of the junction fails to match germline, which may point to a read error. This record belongs to a study of cytomegalovirus exposure and HLA in healthy donors. The PCR was carried out with 60 Vbeta primers and 13 Jbeta primers. Generated by immunoSEQ multiplex PCR, the TCRdb table keeps only in-frame clones and is missing some. In the table there are around 150,000 clones, 68% of which are singletons. CDR3 length: 14 residues. CDR1 is SSHAT and CDR2 is FNYEAQ in the germline V gene (reference sequence). This TCR came from a woman between 40 and 55 years old in good health and CMV-seropositive. The J gene is TRBJ1-3, the V gene TRBV7-7; the D is unclear. The sequenced sample consisted of PBMCs. CDR3 residues: CASSPTLAGNTIYF. In DNA form, the CDR3 reads TGTGCTAGCAGCCCTACCCTCGCGGGAAACACCATATATTTT.